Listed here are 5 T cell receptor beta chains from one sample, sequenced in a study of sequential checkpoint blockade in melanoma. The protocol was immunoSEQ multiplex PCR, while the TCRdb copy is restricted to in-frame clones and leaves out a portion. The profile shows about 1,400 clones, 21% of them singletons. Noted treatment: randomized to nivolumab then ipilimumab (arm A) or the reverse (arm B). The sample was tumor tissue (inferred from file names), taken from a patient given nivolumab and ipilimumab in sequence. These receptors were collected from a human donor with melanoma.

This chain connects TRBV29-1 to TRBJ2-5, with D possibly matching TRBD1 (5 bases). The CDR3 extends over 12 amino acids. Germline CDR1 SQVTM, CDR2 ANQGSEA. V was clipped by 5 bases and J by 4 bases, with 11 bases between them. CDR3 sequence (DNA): TGCAGCGTTCATAGGGGCGGAGAGACCCAGTACTTC. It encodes CSVHRGGETQYF. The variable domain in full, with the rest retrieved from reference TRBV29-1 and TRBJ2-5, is SAVISQKPSRDICQRGTSLTIQCQVDSQVTMMFWYRQQPGQSLTLIATANQGSEATYESGFVIDKFPISRPNLTFSTLTVSNMSPEDSSIYLCSVHRGGETQYFGPGTRLLVL.

The DNA of the CDR3 is TGCAGCGTTGAAGAGGAGGGTAGCGGGAACAATGAGCAGTTCTTC. As protein: CSVEEEGSGNNEQFF. The rearrangement links TRBV29-1 to TRBJ2-1; 8 nucleotides match TRBD2. CDR1 is SQVTM, CDR2 ANQGSEA, per germline. Unmatched junction bases numbered 6, after V lost 0 bases and J lost 5 bases. This CDR3 has 15 residues.

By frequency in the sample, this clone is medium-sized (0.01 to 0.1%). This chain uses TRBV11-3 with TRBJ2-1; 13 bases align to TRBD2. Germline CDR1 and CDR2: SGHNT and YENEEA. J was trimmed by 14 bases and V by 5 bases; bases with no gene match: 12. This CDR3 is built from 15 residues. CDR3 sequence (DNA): TGTGCCAGCAGCAGCCGGTCGGAGACTAGCGGGAGGAAGTTCTTC. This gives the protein CASSSRSETSGRKFF.

The CDR3 DNA reads TGCAGCGTTGACCTGACAGGGGGGACTGAAGCTTTCTTT. Protein sequence: CSVDLTGGTEAFF. This sequence joins TRBV29-1 and TRBJ1-1; TRBD1 matches at 9 bases. The V segment lost 3 bases and the J segment 5 bases; nucleotides outside the gene matches: 4. CDR3 length: 13 amino acids. CDR1 is SQVTM and CDR2 is ANQGSEA in the germline V gene.

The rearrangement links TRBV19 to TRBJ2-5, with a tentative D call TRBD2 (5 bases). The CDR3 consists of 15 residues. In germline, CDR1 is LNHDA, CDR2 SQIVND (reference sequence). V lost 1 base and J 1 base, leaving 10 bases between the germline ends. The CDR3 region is CASSIVPGTQETQYF. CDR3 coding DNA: TGTGCCAGTAGTATAGTCCCGGGAACCCAAGAGACCCAGTACTTC.